This paragraph covers one T cell receptor beta chain sequence. Its antigen is undetermined. The CDR3 extends over 13 amino acids. Germline V gene lookup returns CDR1 LNHDA and CDR2 SQIVND (reference sequence). V was pared by 3 bases and J by 11 bases, with 16 bases between. The data are from a study of T cell responses to AZD1222 COVID-19 vaccine. Generated by immunoSEQ multiplex PCR, the TCRdb table keeps only in-frame clones and is missing some. The sample yields tens of thousands of clones, around 92% seen once. Notes on the study in general: Clonal diversity was possibly underestimated, and the donors were mostly white British, with more females. Vaccine-associated CD4 TCRs ranged over spike, dominating at 160-218 and 743-854.

J is TRBJ1-1 and V is TRBV19; D uncertain. The source material was peripheral blood, sampled on day 0 of AZD1222 vaccination. This clonotype originated in an adult in good health. The CDR3 DNA is TGTGCCAGTAGTATTGGTGTAGCAACGAATGCTTTCTTT. This encodes CASSIGVATNAFF. Variable domain in full (rest from reference TRBV19 and TRBJ1-1): DGGITQSPKYLFRKEGQNVTLSCEQNLNHDAMYWYRQDPGQGLRLIYYSQIVNDFQKGDIAEGYSVSREKKESFPLTVTSAQKNPTAFYLCASSIGVATNAFFGQGTRLTVV.